The T cell receptor beta chain under discussion was sequenced for a study of T cells after yellow fever vaccination. In germline, CDR1 is DFQATT, CDR2 SNEGSKA (reference sequence). V lost 6 bases, J lost 2 bases, and 14 bases lay in between. This CDR3 is built from 13 residues. This clonotype was recorded at least ten times. Via MiXCR, TCRdb re-called the 5' RACE reads, giving one row per CDR3 protein. The sample has some 390,000 distinct CDR3 sequences; roughly 6.2% are singletons. The sequence was obtained from a young man who received the YFV17D yellow fever vaccine. The input for sequencing was PBMCs, taken 5 days after the yellow fever booster vaccination. The V and J genes are TRBV20-1 and TRBJ2-7; D may match TRBD1 or TRBD2 (5 bases each). The CDR3 coding sequence is TGCAGTGCACGGAGTGGGGACCCCTACGAGCAGTACTTC. Translating it yields CSARSGDPYEQYF.